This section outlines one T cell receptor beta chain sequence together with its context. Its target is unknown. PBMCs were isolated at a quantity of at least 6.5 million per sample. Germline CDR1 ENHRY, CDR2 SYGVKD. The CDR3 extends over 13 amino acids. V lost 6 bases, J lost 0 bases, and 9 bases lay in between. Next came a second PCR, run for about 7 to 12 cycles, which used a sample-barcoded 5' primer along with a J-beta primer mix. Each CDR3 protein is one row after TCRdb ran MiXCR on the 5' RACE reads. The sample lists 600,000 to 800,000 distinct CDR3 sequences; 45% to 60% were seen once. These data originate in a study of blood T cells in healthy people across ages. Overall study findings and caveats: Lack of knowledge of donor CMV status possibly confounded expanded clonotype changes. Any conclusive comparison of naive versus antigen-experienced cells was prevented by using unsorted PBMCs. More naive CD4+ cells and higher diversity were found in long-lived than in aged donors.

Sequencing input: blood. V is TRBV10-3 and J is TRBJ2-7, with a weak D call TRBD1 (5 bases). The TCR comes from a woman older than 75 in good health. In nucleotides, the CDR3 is TGTGCCATCAGGGACACGAGCTCCTACGAGCAGTACTTC. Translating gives CAIRDTSSYEQYF.